The 18 T cell receptor beta chains listed next were all sequenced from one sample in a study of T cell repertoires in ileal Crohn's disease. Time point denoted: neoterminal ileum biopsy at postoperative endoscopy, about 6 months after surgery. Assay: immunoSEQ multiplex PCR; the TCRdb copy retains only in-frame clones and omits some. The sample has some 1,800 clones, approximately 90% seen once. Sequencing input: ileal tissue. These receptors all stem from an adult with Crohn's disease.

The chain employs TRBV5-1 and TRBJ2-2; 8 positions match TRBD2. V shed 4 bases, J shed 6 bases, and the junction held 14 bases outside the gene matches. The CDR3 has 17 amino acids. Germline loops: CDR1 SGHRS, CDR2 YFSETQ. CDR3 residues: CASSPGTGRALSGELFF. The CDR3 nucleotides read TGCGCCAGCAGCCCGGGGACCGGGAGGGCCTTGTCCGGGGAGCTGTTTTTT.

The rearrangement links TRBV7-2 to TRBJ2-5, with no clear D. CDR3 length: 11 residues. V lost 3 bases and J 1 base, leaving 0 bases between the germline ends. CDR1 SGHTA and CDR2 FQGNSA come from the germline V gene. This chain's CDR3 is CASSFQETQYF. As DNA, the CDR3 is TGTGCCAGCAGCTTCCAAGAGACCCAGTACTTC.

The rearrangement uses TRBV30 and TRBJ1-5, with D unresolved. V lost 0 bases and J 7 bases, leaving 10 bases between the germline ends. CDR3 size: 13 residues. CDR1 is GTSNPN and CDR2 is SVGIG in the germline V gene (reference sequence). The CDR3 sequence: CAWSVGSHQPQHF. As DNA, the CDR3 is TGTGCCTGGAGTGTGGGGTCCCACCAGCCCCAGCATTTT.

The chain has TRBV6-5 and TRBJ1-2; maybe TRBD1 (5 bases). The CDR3 length is 14 residues. The germline gives CDR1 MNHEY, CDR2 SVGAGI. Trimming shortened V by 6 bases and J by 6 bases, and 17 bases separated the two germline ends. CDR3 nucleotides: TGTGCCAGCAGGACCTCATCCGGGGCTCATGGCTACACCTTC. It encodes CASRTSSGAHGYTF.

The chain joins TRBV4-3 to TRBJ1-1; 7 bases agree with TRBD1. Trimming removed 3 bases from V and 4 bases from J; junction bases left unmatched: 5. CDR3 length: 14 residues. In germline, CDR1 is LGHNA, CDR2 YSLEER. CDR3 amino acids: CASSQTTGPTEAFF. CDR3 DNA sequence: TGCGCCAGCAGCCAGACGACAGGGCCCACTGAAGCTTTCTTT.

This chain uses TRBV7-2 with TRBJ1-3, with 9 positions matching TRBD1. The germline CDR1 and CDR2 sequences are SGHTA and FQGNSA. The length of the CDR3 is 14 residues. The ends lost 3 bases at V and 3 bases at J; junction bases unmatched: 0. CDR3 sequence: CASSLTGGGNTIYF. DNA of the CDR3: TGTGCCAGCAGCTTGACAGGGGGTGGAAACACCATATATTTT.

The chain uses TRBV7-6 and TRBJ2-1; TRBD2 is a possible D gene (5 bases). Germline values: CDR1 SGHVS, CDR2 FNYEAQ. Trimming cost V 5 bases and J 5 bases, with 10 bases left between them. The CDR3 contains 13 residues. The CDR3 spells CASSGGLDNEQFF. The DNA for the CDR3 is TGTGCCAGCAGCGGTGGACTTGACAATGAGCAGTTCTTC.

This chain connects TRBV28 to TRBJ2-2; 10 bases match TRBD1. J lost 6 bases, V lost 10 bases, and 14 bases had no gene match. The CDR3 covers 16 residues. From germline, CDR1 is MDHEN and CDR2 SYDVKM. CDR3 in amino acids: CATKGFGTGESGELFF. DNA for the CDR3: TGTGCCACAAAAGGCTTTGGGACAGGGGAATCCGGGGAGCTGTTTTTT. The full variable domain, its missing parts supplied by reference TRBV28 and TRBJ2-2, is DVKVTQSSRYLVKRTGEKVFLECVQDMDHENMFWYRQDPGLGLRLIYFSYDVKMKEKGDIPEGYSVSREKKERFSLILESASTNQTSMYLCATKGFGTGESGELFFGEGSRLTVL.

The DNA for the CDR3 is TGTGCCAGCAGTGAATATCTAGCGGGAGGGCCGGATAATGAGCAGTTCTTC. This codes for CASSEYLAGGPDNEQFF. The V call is TRBV25-1, the J call TRBJ2-1; 12 positions match TRBD2. With 0 bases clipped from V and 7 bases from J, the junction kept 7 bases outside the gene matches. The V gene's germline CDR1 is MGHDK and CDR2 SYGVNS. CDR3 length: 17 residues.

The chain carries TRBV5-1 and TRBJ1-1, with TRBD1 identical over 7 bases. With V trimmed by 2 bases and J by 5 bases, 9 bases remained unmatched. Germline CDR1 reads SGHRS; CDR2 reads YFSETQ. This CDR3 has 15 residues. The CDR3 nucleotides read TGCGCCAGCAGCTTAGGGAGGGGGCCCGAGACTGAAGCTTTCTTT. Translating gives CASSLGRGPETEAFF.

In DNA, the CDR3 is TGTGCCAGCAGAACCCGGACGGGTGGAGAAACTAATGAAAAACTGTTTTTT. Residues: CASRTRTGGETNEKLFF. The chain recombines TRBV27 with TRBJ1-4; no firm D call. This CDR3 has 17 amino acids. V was trimmed by 6 bases and J by 1 base, leaving 18 bases between them. The germline V gene has CDR1 MNHEY and CDR2 SMNVEV (reference sequence).

The chain links TRBV5-6 to TRBJ2-7; 8 nucleotides agree with TRBD1. Germline trimming cut 4 bases from V and 8 bases from J; bases unmatched to any gene: 5. The CDR3 is made up of 12 amino acids. The germline gives CDR1 SGHDT, CDR2 YYEEEE. CDR3 loop: CASSIDRGQQYV. CDR3 sequence (DNA): TGTGCCAGCAGCATCGACAGGGGTCAGCAGTACGTC.

The gene calls are TRBV28 and TRBJ1-5; 7 bases agree with TRBD1. The CDR3 has 14 amino acids. Germline V gene sequence: CDR1 MDHEN, CDR2 SYDVKM. J was trimmed by 3 bases and V by 6 bases; bases with no gene match: 5. CDR3 amino acids: CASRRDSYNQPQHF. The DNA of the CDR3 is TGTGCCAGCAGGCGGGACAGTTACAATCAGCCCCAGCATTTT.

The rearrangement links TRBV5-1 to TRBJ2-3; 13 nucleotides align to TRBD2. Losses at the gene ends were 4 bases for V and 0 bases for J; bases not matched to a gene: 8. CDR1 is SGHRS and CDR2 is YFSETQ in the germline V gene. This CDR3 has 18 residues. Written as DNA, the CDR3 is TGCGCCAGCAGCCAGGGACTAGCGGGACTATATAGCACAGATACGCAGTATTTT. Protein product: CASSQGLAGLYSTDTQYF.

The CDR3 DNA reads TGTGCCAGCACCCGGAGGGCCAGGGGGTTCAACATTCAGTACTTC. Amino acids: CASTRRARGFNIQYF. This chain connects TRBV6-5 to TRBJ2-4; the D gene is possibly TRBD1 (7 bases). The V and J ends lost 7 bases and 7 bases respectively, with 20 bases between them. The CDR3 sequence is 15 residues long. Per the germline V gene, CDR1 is MNHEY and CDR2 is SVGAGI.

This chain connects TRBV9 to TRBJ2-1; 7 nucleotides match TRBD2. The CDR3 consists of 15 residues. The V gene's germline CDR1 is SGDLS and CDR2 YYNGEE. V shed 2 bases, J shed 0 bases, and the junction held 2 bases outside the gene matches. CDR3 amino acids: CASSVGGASYNEQFF. CDR3 coding DNA: TGTGCCAGCAGCGTGGGAGGGGCCTCCTACAATGAGCAGTTCTTC.

The genes are TRBV19 and TRBJ1-2; 11 positions agree with TRBD1. In germline, CDR1 is LNHDA, CDR2 SQIVND (reference sequence). The J segment lost 5 bases and the V segment lost 3 bases, leaving 5 bases of the junction unmatched. The CDR3 loop spans 15 amino acids. The CDR3 DNA follows: TGTGCCAGTAGTATGGAGGACAGGGGGCTGTATGGCTACACCTTC. It is translated as CASSMEDRGLYGYTF.

The chain links TRBV7-9 to TRBJ1-2, with D uncertain. This CDR3 has 13 residues. Germline loops: CDR1 SEHNR, CDR2 FQNEAQ (reference sequence). Trimming removed 3 bases at V and 6 bases at J, with 11 bases between. The CDR3 protein is CASSLGSSNGYTF. For the CDR3, the DNA is TGTGCCAGCAGCTTGGGCAGCTCCAATGGCTACACCTTC.